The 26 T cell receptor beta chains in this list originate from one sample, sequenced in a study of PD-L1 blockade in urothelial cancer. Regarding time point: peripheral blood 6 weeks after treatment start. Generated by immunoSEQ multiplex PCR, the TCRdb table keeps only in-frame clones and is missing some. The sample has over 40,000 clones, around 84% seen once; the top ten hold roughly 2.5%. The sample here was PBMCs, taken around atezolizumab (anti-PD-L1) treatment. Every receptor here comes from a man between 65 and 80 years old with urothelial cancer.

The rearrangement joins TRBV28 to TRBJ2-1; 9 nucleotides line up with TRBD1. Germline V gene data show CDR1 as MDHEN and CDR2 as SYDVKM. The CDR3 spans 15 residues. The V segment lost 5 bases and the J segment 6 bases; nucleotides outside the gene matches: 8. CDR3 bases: TGTGCCAGCAGTGCCCCCCGACAGGGGGTCAATGAGCAGTTCTTC. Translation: CASSAPRQGVNEQFF.

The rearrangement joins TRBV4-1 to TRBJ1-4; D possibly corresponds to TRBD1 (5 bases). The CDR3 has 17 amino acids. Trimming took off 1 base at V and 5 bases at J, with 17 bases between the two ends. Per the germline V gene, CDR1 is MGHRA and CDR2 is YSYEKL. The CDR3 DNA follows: TGCGCCAGCAGCCAAGGGCTGAGACAGCTTCGAAATGAAAAACTGTTTTTT. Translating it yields CASSQGLRQLRNEKLFF.

DNA for the CDR3: TGTGCCGAGGGTCTCAGCCCCAATCAGCCCCAGCATTTT. Encoded protein: CAEGLSPNQPQHF. The genes are TRBV6-1 and TRBJ1-5; D gene ambiguous. The V and J ends lost 11 bases and 3 bases respectively, with 14 bases between them. Germline V CDR1 and CDR2: MNHNS, SASEGT. This CDR3 has 13 residues.

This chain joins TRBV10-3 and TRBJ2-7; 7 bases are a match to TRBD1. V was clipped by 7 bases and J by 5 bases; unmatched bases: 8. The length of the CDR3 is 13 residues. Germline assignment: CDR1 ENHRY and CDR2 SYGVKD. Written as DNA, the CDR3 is TGTGCCATCACCGGGACAGTAAATAACGAGCAGTACTTC. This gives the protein CAITGTVNNEQYF.

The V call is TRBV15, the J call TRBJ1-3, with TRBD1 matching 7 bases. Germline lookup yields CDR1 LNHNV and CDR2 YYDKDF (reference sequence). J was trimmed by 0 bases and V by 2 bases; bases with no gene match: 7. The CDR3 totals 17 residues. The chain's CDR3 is CATSRSTGTISGNTIYF. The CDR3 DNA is TGTGCCACCAGCAGATCGACAGGGACGATCTCTGGAAACACCATATATTTT. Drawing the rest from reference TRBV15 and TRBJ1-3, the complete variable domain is DAMVIQNPRYQVTQFGKPVTLSCSQTLNHNVMYWYQQKSSQAPKLLFHYYDKDFNNEADTPDNFQSRRPNTSFCFLDIRSPGLGDTAMYLCATSRSTGTISGNTIYFGEGSWLTVV.

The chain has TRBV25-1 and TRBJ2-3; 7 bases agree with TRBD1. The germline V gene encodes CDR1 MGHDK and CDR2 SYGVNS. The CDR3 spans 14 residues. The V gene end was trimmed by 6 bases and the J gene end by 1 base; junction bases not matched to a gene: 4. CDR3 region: CASRYRGGTDTQYF. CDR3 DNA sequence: TGTGCCAGCAGGTACAGGGGCGGCACAGATACGCAGTATTTT.

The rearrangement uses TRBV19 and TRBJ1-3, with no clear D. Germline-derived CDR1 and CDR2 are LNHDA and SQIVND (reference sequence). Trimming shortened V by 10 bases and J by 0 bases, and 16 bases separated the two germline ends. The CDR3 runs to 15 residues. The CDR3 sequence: CATRGSAGSGNTIYF. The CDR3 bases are TGTGCCACCCGCGGATCAGCCGGCTCTGGAAACACCATATATTTT.

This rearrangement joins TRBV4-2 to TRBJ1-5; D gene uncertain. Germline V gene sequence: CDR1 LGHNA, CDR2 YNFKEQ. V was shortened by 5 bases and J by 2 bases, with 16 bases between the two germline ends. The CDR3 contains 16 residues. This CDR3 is CASSGEIGRGNQPQHF. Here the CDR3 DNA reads TGTGCCAGCAGCGGGGAGATCGGGCGCGGCAATCAGCCCCAGCATTTT.

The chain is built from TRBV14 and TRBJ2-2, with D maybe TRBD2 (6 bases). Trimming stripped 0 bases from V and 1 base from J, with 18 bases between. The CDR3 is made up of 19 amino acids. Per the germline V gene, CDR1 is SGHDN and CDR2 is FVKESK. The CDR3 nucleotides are TGTGCCAGCAGCCAAGATTGGATCAGGGACTTTTTGAACACCGGGGAGCTGTTTTTT. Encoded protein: CASSQDWIRDFLNTGELFF.

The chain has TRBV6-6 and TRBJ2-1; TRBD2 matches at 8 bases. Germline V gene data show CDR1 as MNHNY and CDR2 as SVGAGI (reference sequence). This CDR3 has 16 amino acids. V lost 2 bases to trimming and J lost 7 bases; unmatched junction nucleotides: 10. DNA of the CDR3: TGTGCCAGCAGTTACCCCACTAGCGGAATAAGAAATGAGCAGTTCTTC. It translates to CASSYPTSGIRNEQFF.

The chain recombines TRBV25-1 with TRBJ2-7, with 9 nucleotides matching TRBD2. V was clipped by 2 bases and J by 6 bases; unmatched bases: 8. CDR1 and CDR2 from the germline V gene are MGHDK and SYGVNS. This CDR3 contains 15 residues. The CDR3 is CASSEGPSGNTEQYF. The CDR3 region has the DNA TGTGCCAGCAGTGAAGGCCCTAGCGGGAACACCGAGCAGTACTTC.

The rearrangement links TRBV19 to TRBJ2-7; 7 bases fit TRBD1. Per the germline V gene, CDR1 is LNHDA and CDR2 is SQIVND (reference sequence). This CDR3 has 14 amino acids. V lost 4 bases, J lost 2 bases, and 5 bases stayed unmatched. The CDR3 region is CASSTPQGAYEQYF. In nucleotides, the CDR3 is TGTGCCAGTAGTACCCCGCAGGGGGCCTACGAGCAGTACTTC.

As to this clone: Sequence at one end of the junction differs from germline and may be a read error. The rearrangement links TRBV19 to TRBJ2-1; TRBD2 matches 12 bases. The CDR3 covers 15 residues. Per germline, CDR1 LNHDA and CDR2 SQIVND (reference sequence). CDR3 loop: CASSIGTSGFDEQFF. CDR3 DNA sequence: TGTGCCAGTAGCATAGGGACTAGCGGGTTCGATGAGCAGTTCTTC.

The CDR3 here is CASSQGFKGRGPYNEQFF. CDR3 nucleotides: TGCGCCAGCAGCCAAGGGTTTAAAGGCAGGGGGCCATACAATGAGCAGTTCTTC. The chain joins TRBV4-1 to TRBJ2-1, with 8 bases aligning to TRBD1. The CDR3 is made up of 18 amino acids. V shed 1 base, J shed 4 bases, and the junction held 12 bases outside the gene matches. Looked up from germline, CDR1 is MGHRA and CDR2 is YSYEKL.

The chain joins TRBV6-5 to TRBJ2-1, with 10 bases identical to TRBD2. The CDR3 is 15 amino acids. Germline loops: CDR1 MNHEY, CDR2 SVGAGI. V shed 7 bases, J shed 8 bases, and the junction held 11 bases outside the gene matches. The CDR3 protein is CASTPPLAGVDEQFF. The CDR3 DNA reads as TGTGCCAGCACCCCTCCTCTAGCGGGAGTAGATGAGCAGTTCTTC.

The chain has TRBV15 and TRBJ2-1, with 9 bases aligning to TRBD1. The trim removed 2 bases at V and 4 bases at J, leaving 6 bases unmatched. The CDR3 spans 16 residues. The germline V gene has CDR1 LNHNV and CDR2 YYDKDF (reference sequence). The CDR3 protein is CATSRHRGPNYNEQFF. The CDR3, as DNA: TGTGCCACCAGCAGACACAGGGGGCCGAATTACAATGAGCAGTTCTTC. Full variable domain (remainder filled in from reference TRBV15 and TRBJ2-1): DAMVIQNPRYQVTQFGKPVTLSCSQTLNHNVMYWYQQKSSQAPKLLFHYYDKDFNNEADTPDNFQSRRPNTSFCFLDIRSPGLGDTAMYLCATSRHRGPNYNEQFFGPGTRLTVL.

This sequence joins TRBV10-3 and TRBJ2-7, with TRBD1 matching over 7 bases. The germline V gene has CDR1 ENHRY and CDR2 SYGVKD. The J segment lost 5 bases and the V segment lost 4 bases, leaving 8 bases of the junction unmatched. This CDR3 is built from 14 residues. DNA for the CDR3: TGTGCCATCAGTGCTAACAGGGGTGAAGACGAGCAGTACTTC. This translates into CAISANRGEDEQYF.

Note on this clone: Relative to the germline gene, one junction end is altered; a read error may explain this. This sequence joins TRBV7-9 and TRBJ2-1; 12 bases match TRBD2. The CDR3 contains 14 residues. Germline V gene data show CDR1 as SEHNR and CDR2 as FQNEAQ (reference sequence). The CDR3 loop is CASSSDLAGGPIVF. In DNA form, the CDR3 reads TGTGCCAGCAGCTCTGATCTAGCGGGAGGGCCCATAGTCTTC.

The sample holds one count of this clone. The CDR3 DNA follows: TGTGCCAGCAGTTTCCCTAACCGACAGTACCAGCCCCAGCATTTT. This translates into CASSFPNRQYQPQHF. The chain is built from TRBV28 and TRBJ1-5; D may be TRBD1 (5 bases). Trimming took 3 bases from V and 7 from J, leaving 16 bases between them. The germline gives CDR1 MDHEN, CDR2 SYDVKM. The CDR3 runs 15 residues.

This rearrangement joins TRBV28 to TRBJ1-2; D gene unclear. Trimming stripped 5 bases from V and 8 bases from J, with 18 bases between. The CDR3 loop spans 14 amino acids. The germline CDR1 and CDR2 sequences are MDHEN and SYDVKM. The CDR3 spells CASSLRPPAVGYTF. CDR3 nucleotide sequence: TGTGCCAGCAGTCTCCGGCCCCCAGCGGTGGGCTACACCTTC.

The CDR3 protein is CASIHAGGGTEAFF. The CDR3 bases are TGTGCCAGCATCCATGCAGGGGGCGGGACTGAAGCTTTCTTT. J is TRBJ1-1 and V is TRBV6-1, with 8 bases aligning to TRBD1. Unmatched junction bases numbered 9, after V lost 7 bases and J lost 5 bases. The CDR3 runs 14 residues. The V gene's germline CDR1 is MNHNS and CDR2 SASEGT.

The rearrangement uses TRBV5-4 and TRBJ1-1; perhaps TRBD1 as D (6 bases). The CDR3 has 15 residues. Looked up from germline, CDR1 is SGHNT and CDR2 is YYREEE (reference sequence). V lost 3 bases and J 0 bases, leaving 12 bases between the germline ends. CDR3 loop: CASSSRTDMNTEAFF. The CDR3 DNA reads TGTGCCAGCAGCTCCCGGACAGATATGAACACTGAAGCTTTCTTT. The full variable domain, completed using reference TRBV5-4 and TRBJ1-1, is ETGVTQSPTHLIKTRGQQVTLRCSSQSGHNTVSWYQQALGQGPQFIFQYYREEENGRGNFPPRFSGLQFPNYSSELNVNALELDDSALYLCASSSRTDMNTEAFFGQGTRLTVV.

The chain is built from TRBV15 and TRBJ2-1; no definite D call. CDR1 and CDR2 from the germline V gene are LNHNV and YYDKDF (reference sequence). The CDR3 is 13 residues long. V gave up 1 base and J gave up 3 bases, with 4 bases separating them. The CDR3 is CATSRVRYNEQFF. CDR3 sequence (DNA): TGTGCCACCAGCAGAGTCCGCTACAATGAGCAGTTCTTC.

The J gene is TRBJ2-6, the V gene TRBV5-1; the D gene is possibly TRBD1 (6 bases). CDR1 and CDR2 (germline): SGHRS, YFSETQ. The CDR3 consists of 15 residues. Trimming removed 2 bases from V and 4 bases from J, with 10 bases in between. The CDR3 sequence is CASSLPGAGANVLTF. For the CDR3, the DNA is TGCGCCAGCAGCTTACCAGGGGCCGGGGCCAACGTCCTGACTTTC.

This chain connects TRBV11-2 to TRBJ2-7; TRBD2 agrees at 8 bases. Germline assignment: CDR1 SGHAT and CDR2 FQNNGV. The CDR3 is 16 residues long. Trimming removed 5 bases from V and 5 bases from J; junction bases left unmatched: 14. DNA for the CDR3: TGTGCCAGCAGCACAAAAACCAGCGGGAGCGTCGACGAGCAGTACTTC. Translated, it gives CASSTKTSGSVDEQYF.

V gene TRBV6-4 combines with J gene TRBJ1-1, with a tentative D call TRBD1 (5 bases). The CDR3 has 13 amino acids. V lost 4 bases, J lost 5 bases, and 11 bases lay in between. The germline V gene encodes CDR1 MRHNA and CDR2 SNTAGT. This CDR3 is CASSAGGGTEAFF. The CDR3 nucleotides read TGTGCCAGCAGTGCTGGGGGGGGGACTGAAGCTTTCTTT.